This record concerns one T cell receptor beta chain sequence. Its antigen is currently unknown. Trimming left V 4 bases short and J 0 bases short, with 10 bases between. Germline V gene data show CDR1 as MGHDK and CDR2 as SYGVNS. This CDR3 has 15 residues. Treatment defined: 10-day PBMC culture with coronavirus spike peptide pools or control peptides (ViraFEST assay). Sequencing of DNA taken from cultured CD4+ T cells relied on the Oncomine TCR Beta short-read assay. MiXCR was run by TCRdb on the PCR reads, yielding one entry per CDR3 protein. Found here are more than 9,000 distinct CDR3 sequences, around 58% of them singletons; the top ten hold around a quarter. These data are taken from a study of vaccination and CD4 T cells after COVID-19. Background on the study: The convalescents included six males and four females, and among them two were Hispanic while seven were Caucasian.

The study's findings and limits: Median counts of SARS-CoV-2-reactive clonotypes increased from approximately 21 to 40; this difference was not significant. Investigators enrolled relatively few convalescent patients and included no early post-infection timepoints.

The source is a human donor who had recovered from COVID-19. Sequencing used CD4+ T cells from blood, cultured in vitro. This chain links TRBV25-1 with TRBJ1-5; D not resolved. The CDR3 DNA follows: TGTGCCAGCAGTGCCCAGAGACTTAGCAATCAGCCCCAGCATTTT. Amino acids: CASSAQRLSNQPQHF.